These 30 T cell receptor beta chains were all obtained from the same sample, sequenced in a study of post-analysis software for immune sequencing data. Unique-molecular-identifier-tagged TCR beta cDNA libraries were used. One entry per CDR3 protein results from TCRdb running MiXCR on the PCR reads. The data contain around 770,000 distinct CDR3 sequences, 35% to 55% of them singletons. No cognate antigen is known for these TCRs. Study-wide points: Included in a set of four or five TRBV segments more frequent in patients than controls were TRBV5-6, TRBV5-1 and TRBV20-1.

Material for sequencing was blood. All receptors come from a girl between 10 and 17 years old with multiple sclerosis.

The J gene is TRBJ1-1, the V gene TRBV28, with 7 bases identical to TRBD1. V trimming: 4 bases; J trimming: 1 base; junction bases outside the gene matches: 9. The CDR3 covers 16 residues. Per germline, CDR1 MDHEN and CDR2 SYDVKM. The CDR3 is CASSSPRDRENTEAFF. DNA for the CDR3: TGTGCCAGCAGTTCCCCGCGTGACAGGGAGAACACTGAAGCTTTCTTT. Based on the CDR3 plus reference TRBV28 and TRBJ1-1, the full variable domain is DVKVTQSSRYLVKRTGEKVFLECVQDMDHENMFWYRQDPGLGLRLIYFSYDVKMKEKGDIPEGYSVSREKKERFSLILESASTNQTSMYLCASSSPRDRENTEAFFGQGTRLTVV.

V gene TRBV7-2 combines with J gene TRBJ2-1; D may be TRBD1 (6 bases). Between the trimmed V and J ends, which lost 5 bases and 0 bases, there was a span of 14 bases. The CDR3 contains 16 residues. The germline V gene has CDR1 SGHTA and CDR2 FQGNSA. The CDR3 DNA sequence: TGTGCCAGCAGCCTACGACAGGTCAGCTCCTACAATGAGCAGTTCTTC. This codes for CASSLRQVSSYNEQFF. Based on the CDR3 plus reference TRBV7-2 and TRBJ2-1, the full variable domain is GAGVSQSPSNKVTEKGKDVELRCDPISGHTALYWYRQSLGQGLEFLIYFQGNSAPDKSGLPSDRFSAERTGGSVSTLTIQRTQQEDSAVYLCASSLRQVSSYNEQFFGPGTRLTVL.

This rearrangement joins TRBV11-2 to TRBJ2-3, with a weak D call TRBD1 (5 bases). The germline gives CDR1 SGHAT, CDR2 FQNNGV. V lost 1 base to trimming and J lost 5 bases, with 10 bases between them. CDR3 size: 14 residues. CDR3 residues: CASSLVGVRDTQYF. The CDR3 nucleotides read TGTGCCAGCAGCTTAGTAGGGGTCCGAGATACGCAGTATTTT.

This clonotype has a handful of counts. This chain connects TRBV7-9 to TRBJ2-7; D might be TRBD2 (6 bases). Per germline, CDR1 SEHNR and CDR2 FQNEAQ (reference sequence). The CDR3 has 14 amino acids. The ends were cut back, 5 bases at V and 0 bases at J, with 11 bases in the middle. The CDR3 sequence is CASSADGSSYEQYF. The CDR3 DNA follows: TGTGCCAGCAGCGCCGACGGGAGCTCCTACGAGCAGTACTTC.

V and J are TRBV28 and TRBJ1-1, with TRBD1 as a possible D gene (5 bases). The V gene lost 1 base and the J gene lost 6 bases, with 12 bases spanning the gap. Germline V CDR1 and CDR2: MDHEN, SYDVKM. This CDR3 spans 14 amino acids. As DNA, the CDR3 is TGTGCCAGCAGTTTATTATCAGGGAGCGCTGAAGCTTTCTTT. Protein product: CASSLLSGSAEAFF.

CDR3 sequence: CSASPGQIPGETQYF. CDR3 DNA sequence: TGCAGTGCTAGCCCCGGACAGATCCCAGGGGAGACCCAGTACTTC. This sequence joins TRBV20-1 and TRBJ2-5; D might be TRBD1 (6 bases). Trimming left V 3 bases short and J 5 bases short, with 19 bases between. The germline V gene has CDR1 DFQATT and CDR2 SNEGSKA (reference sequence). The CDR3 spans 15 residues.

This chain uses TRBV12-3 or TRBV12-4 with TRBJ2-1; D possibly corresponds to TRBD2 (5 bases). The V end lost 2 bases, the J end lost 2 bases, and 16 bases lay between the germline ends. This CDR3 spans 17 amino acids. The CDR3 loop is CASSLLNRGRTYNEQFF. CDR3 DNA sequence: TGTGCCAGCAGTTTACTTAACCGGGGAAGAACCTACAATGAGCAGTTCTTC.

The chain couples TRBV20-1 to TRBJ2-1; possible D gene TRBD1, 5 bases. CDR3 length: 14 residues. Trimming cost V 2 bases and J 4 bases, with 12 bases left between them. CDR1 and CDR2 from the germline V gene are DFQATT and SNEGSKA (reference sequence). CDR3 in amino acids: CSARNPKGYNEQFF. The DNA for the CDR3 is TGCAGTGCTAGAAACCCTAAGGGGTACAATGAGCAGTTCTTC.

The chain carries TRBV3-1 and TRBJ2-5; 10 nucleotides align to TRBD2. Per the germline V gene, CDR1 is LGHDT and CDR2 is YNNKEL (reference sequence). This CDR3 spans 14 amino acids. J gave up 11 bases and V 1 base, and 7 bases lay outside the gene matches. CDR3 in amino acids: CASSQAAGGREQYF. The CDR3 DNA reads TGTGCCAGCAGCCAAGCAGCGGGAGGGCGAGAGCAGTACTTC.

This rearrangement joins TRBV7-9 to TRBJ2-6, with TRBD1 matching over 7 bases. This CDR3 is built from 17 residues. Trimming took 0 bases from V and 1 from J; bases not matched to a gene: 3. The germline gives CDR1 SEHNR, CDR2 FQNEAQ (reference sequence). CDR3 sequence reads: CASSLALTGSGANVLTF. The CDR3 region has the DNA TGTGCCAGCAGCTTAGCCCTGACAGGGTCTGGGGCCAACGTCCTGACTTTC.

The chain is built from TRBV12-3 or TRBV12-4 and TRBJ2-7; D is possibly TRBD2 (5 bases). Trimming pared 3 bases from V and 0 bases from J, leaving 12 bases between. There are 15 residues in the CDR3. This CDR3 reads CASSFSAEPSYEQYF. CDR3 sequence (DNA): TGTGCCAGCAGTTTTTCAGCGGAACCCTCCTACGAGCAGTACTTC.

This clonotype was counted a few times. CDR3 in DNA: TGTGCCAGCAGTTTATCTGCAGGCCGTTTGGAGACCCAGTACTTC. Protein: CASSLSAGRLETQYF. The J gene is TRBJ2-5, the V gene TRBV28; D is ambiguous. The CDR3 runs to 15 residues. Trimming removed 1 base from V and 5 bases from J, with 14 bases in between. Looked up from germline, CDR1 is MDHEN and CDR2 is SYDVKM.

This clonotype was seen a few times. V usage is TRBV25-1 and J usage is TRBJ2-5, with 8 positions matching TRBD1. Per the germline V gene, CDR1 is MGHDK and CDR2 is SYGVNS. The V segment lost 6 bases and the J segment 6 bases; nucleotides outside the gene matches: 18. This CDR3 is 17 amino acids long. The CDR3 region has the DNA TGTGCCAGCAGCGTACCCATGGGGAGCAGGGGGCCAAAGACCCAGTACTTC. Its translation: CASSVPMGSRGPKTQYF.

The chain has TRBV6-1 and TRBJ2-1, with TRBD1 matching 9 bases. This CDR3 has 17 amino acids. CDR1 MNHNS and CDR2 SASEGT come from the germline V gene. V was clipped by 4 bases and J by 5 bases; unmatched bases: 12. CDR3: CASSVGTDRGGNNEQFF. The CDR3 nucleotides read TGTGCCAGCAGTGTGGGGACCGACAGGGGGGGAAACAATGAGCAGTTCTTC.

As concerns this clonotype: The junction does not match germline at one end; this may be a read error. The gene calls are TRBV3-1 and TRBJ2-7; D tentatively fits TRBD1 or TRBD2 (5 bases each). The CDR3 loop spans 13 amino acids. The V gene's germline CDR1 is LGHDT and CDR2 YNNKEL (reference sequence). The CDR3 DNA reads TGTGCCAGCAACCAAGGGACCTCCTACGAGCAGTACTTC. Translating gives CASNQGTSYEQYF.

The J gene is TRBJ2-5, the V gene TRBV7-9; unclear D gene. V lost 2 bases and J lost 4, with 8 bases in between. The length of the CDR3 is 13 residues. In germline, CDR1 is SEHNR, CDR2 FQNEAQ (reference sequence). The CDR3 DNA reads as TGTGCCAGCAGCTTACCTCCTGGAGAGACCCAGTACTTC. Protein product: CASSLPPGETQYF.

CDR3: CATSEGSQPQHF. CDR3 bases: TGTGCCACCAGCGAAGGGAGTCAGCCCCAGCATTTT. The chain combines TRBV15 with TRBJ1-5, with D unresolved. V was shortened by 5 bases and J by 6 bases, with 8 bases between the two germline ends. CDR1 is LNHNV and CDR2 is YYDKDF in the germline V gene (reference sequence). The CDR3 totals 12 residues. The full variable domain, completed using reference TRBV15 and TRBJ1-5, is DAMVIQNPRYQVTQFGKPVTLSCSQTLNHNVMYWYQQKSSQAPKLLFHYYDKDFNNEADTPDNFQSRRPNTSFCFLDIRSPGLGDTAMYLCATSEGSQPQHFGDGTRLSIL.

The chain joins TRBV10-3 to TRBJ2-3, with 8 bases matching TRBD1. V gave up 6 bases and J gave up 6 bases; unmatched junction bases: 14. CDR3 length: 16 amino acids. Germline V CDR1 and CDR2: ENHRY, SYGVKD. CDR3: CAISPSTGDPRDTQYF. DNA for the CDR3: TGTGCCATCAGCCCGTCGACAGGGGATCCTAGGGATACGCAGTATTTT.

This clonotype was counted many times. The chain recombines TRBV29-1 with TRBJ2-4, with TRBD2 matching 8 bases. CDR1 is SQVTM, CDR2 ANQGSEA, per germline. V shed 5 bases and J 6 bases; nucleotides not matched to a gene: 0. The CDR3 contains 11 residues. The CDR3 protein is CSVLAGNIQYF. CDR3 sequence (DNA): TGCAGCGTTCTAGCGGGAAACATTCAGTACTTC. Full variable domain (missing parts from reference TRBV29-1 and TRBJ2-4): SAVISQKPSRDICQRGTSLTIQCQVDSQVTMMFWYRQQPGQSLTLIATANQGSEATYESGFVIDKFPISRPNLTFSTLTVSNMSPEDSSIYLCSVLAGNIQYFGAGTRLSVL.

V is TRBV5-1 and J is TRBJ2-7, with D unresolved. The germline gives CDR1 SGHRS, CDR2 YFSETQ. The V end lost 4 bases, the J end lost 4 bases, and 21 bases lay between the germline ends. The CDR3 runs to 16 residues. The CDR3 bases are TGCGCCAGCAGCCTCGAAGTGGCAGGAGCCCCGTACGAGCAGTACTTC. Protein sequence: CASSLEVAGAPYEQYF.

The chain couples TRBV9 to TRBJ1-1; D gene ambiguous. Germline V gene sequence: CDR1 SGDLS, CDR2 YYNGEE. The CDR3 sequence is 15 residues long. The V gene lost 0 bases and the J gene lost 1 base, with 10 bases spanning the gap. CDR3 residues: CASSVGISPNTEAFF. The CDR3 region has the DNA TGTGCCAGCAGCGTAGGGATATCGCCGAACACTGAAGCTTTCTTT.

This chain links TRBV5-1 with TRBJ2-1, with TRBD2 matching 7 bases. Germline V gene data show CDR1 as SGHRS and CDR2 as YFSETQ. This CDR3 spans 15 amino acids. V trimming: 4 bases; J trimming: 5 bases; junction bases outside the gene matches: 9. The CDR3 region has the DNA TGCGCCAGCAGCCCATGGCTAGCGGAACACAATGAGCAGTTCTTC. This sequence encodes CASSPWLAEHNEQFF.

J is TRBJ2-3 and V is TRBV12-3 or TRBV12-4, with D perhaps assigned TRBD1 or TRBD2 (5 bases each). CDR3 length: 15 residues. Here the CDR3 reads CVSCGGAVYTDTQYF. As DNA, the CDR3 is TGTGTCAGTTGTGGGGGAGCCGTGTACACAGATACGCAGTATTTT.

The chain uses TRBV6-6 and TRBJ1-5; D is unresolved. Germline lookup yields CDR1 MNHNY and CDR2 SVGAGI (reference sequence). CDR3 length: 16 amino acids. V lost 7 bases and J lost 0, with 16 bases in between. The CDR3 here is CASNSLGRNSNQPQHF. CDR3 coding DNA: TGTGCCAGCAACTCTCTTGGACGGAATAGCAATCAGCCCCAGCATTTT.

This chain uses TRBV12-3 or TRBV12-4 with TRBJ2-7, with TRBD1 identical over 7 bases. The CDR3 contains 14 residues. V shed 5 bases and J 3 bases; nucleotides not matched to a gene: 7. The CDR3 DNA reads TGTGCCAGCAGTGCTGACAGGGACCTCTACGAGCAGTACTTC. Translated: CASSADRDLYEQYF.

In nucleotides, the CDR3 is TGTGCCAGCAGTACTGTGGGACAGGGGGCTTACGAGCAGTACTTC. Translation: CASSTVGQGAYEQYF. This chain links TRBV12-3 or TRBV12-4 with TRBJ2-7, with 12 bases lining up with TRBD1. The CDR3 sequence is 15 residues long. Losses at the gene ends were 5 bases for V and 4 bases for J; bases not matched to a gene: 6.

Only a few counts were recorded for this clonotype. The chain carries TRBV12-3 or TRBV12-4 and TRBJ2-7; no clear D. CDR3 length: 11 residues. Trimming removed 5 bases at V and 5 bases at J, with 7 bases between. DNA for the CDR3: TGTGCCAGCAGTCCCCAAGACGAGCAGTACTTC. This encodes CASSPQDEQYF.

This chain links TRBV20-1 with TRBJ2-2, with TRBD2 matching over 8 bases. Per germline, CDR1 DFQATT and CDR2 SNEGSKA (reference sequence). This CDR3 is 16 amino acids long. V gave up 0 bases and J gave up 3 bases; unmatched junction bases: 6. Written as DNA, the CDR3 is TGCAGTGCTAGAGATACCGGGACTAGTGACACCGGGGAGCTGTTTTTT. Encoded protein: CSARDTGTSDTGELFF.

The chain employs TRBV12-3 or TRBV12-4 and TRBJ1-2, with a tentative D call TRBD1 (6 bases). The CDR3 length is 14 residues. The V and J ends lost 2 bases and 8 bases respectively, with 15 bases between them. The CDR3 DNA is TGTGCCAGCAGTTTAAGATCACAGGGTATCGGCTACACCTTC. Protein: CASSLRSQGIGYTF.

CDR3 nucleotide sequence: TGTGCCAGCAGCTTGGTTAGCCTAGCTGGAGAGCAGTTCTTC. Amino acid sequence: CASSLVSLAGEQFF. The chain carries TRBV5-6 and TRBJ2-1; tentative D call: TRBD2 (5 bases). Per germline, CDR1 SGHDT and CDR2 YYEEEE. Trimming removed 0 bases from V and 10 bases from J, with 14 bases in between. The CDR3 loop spans 14 amino acids.